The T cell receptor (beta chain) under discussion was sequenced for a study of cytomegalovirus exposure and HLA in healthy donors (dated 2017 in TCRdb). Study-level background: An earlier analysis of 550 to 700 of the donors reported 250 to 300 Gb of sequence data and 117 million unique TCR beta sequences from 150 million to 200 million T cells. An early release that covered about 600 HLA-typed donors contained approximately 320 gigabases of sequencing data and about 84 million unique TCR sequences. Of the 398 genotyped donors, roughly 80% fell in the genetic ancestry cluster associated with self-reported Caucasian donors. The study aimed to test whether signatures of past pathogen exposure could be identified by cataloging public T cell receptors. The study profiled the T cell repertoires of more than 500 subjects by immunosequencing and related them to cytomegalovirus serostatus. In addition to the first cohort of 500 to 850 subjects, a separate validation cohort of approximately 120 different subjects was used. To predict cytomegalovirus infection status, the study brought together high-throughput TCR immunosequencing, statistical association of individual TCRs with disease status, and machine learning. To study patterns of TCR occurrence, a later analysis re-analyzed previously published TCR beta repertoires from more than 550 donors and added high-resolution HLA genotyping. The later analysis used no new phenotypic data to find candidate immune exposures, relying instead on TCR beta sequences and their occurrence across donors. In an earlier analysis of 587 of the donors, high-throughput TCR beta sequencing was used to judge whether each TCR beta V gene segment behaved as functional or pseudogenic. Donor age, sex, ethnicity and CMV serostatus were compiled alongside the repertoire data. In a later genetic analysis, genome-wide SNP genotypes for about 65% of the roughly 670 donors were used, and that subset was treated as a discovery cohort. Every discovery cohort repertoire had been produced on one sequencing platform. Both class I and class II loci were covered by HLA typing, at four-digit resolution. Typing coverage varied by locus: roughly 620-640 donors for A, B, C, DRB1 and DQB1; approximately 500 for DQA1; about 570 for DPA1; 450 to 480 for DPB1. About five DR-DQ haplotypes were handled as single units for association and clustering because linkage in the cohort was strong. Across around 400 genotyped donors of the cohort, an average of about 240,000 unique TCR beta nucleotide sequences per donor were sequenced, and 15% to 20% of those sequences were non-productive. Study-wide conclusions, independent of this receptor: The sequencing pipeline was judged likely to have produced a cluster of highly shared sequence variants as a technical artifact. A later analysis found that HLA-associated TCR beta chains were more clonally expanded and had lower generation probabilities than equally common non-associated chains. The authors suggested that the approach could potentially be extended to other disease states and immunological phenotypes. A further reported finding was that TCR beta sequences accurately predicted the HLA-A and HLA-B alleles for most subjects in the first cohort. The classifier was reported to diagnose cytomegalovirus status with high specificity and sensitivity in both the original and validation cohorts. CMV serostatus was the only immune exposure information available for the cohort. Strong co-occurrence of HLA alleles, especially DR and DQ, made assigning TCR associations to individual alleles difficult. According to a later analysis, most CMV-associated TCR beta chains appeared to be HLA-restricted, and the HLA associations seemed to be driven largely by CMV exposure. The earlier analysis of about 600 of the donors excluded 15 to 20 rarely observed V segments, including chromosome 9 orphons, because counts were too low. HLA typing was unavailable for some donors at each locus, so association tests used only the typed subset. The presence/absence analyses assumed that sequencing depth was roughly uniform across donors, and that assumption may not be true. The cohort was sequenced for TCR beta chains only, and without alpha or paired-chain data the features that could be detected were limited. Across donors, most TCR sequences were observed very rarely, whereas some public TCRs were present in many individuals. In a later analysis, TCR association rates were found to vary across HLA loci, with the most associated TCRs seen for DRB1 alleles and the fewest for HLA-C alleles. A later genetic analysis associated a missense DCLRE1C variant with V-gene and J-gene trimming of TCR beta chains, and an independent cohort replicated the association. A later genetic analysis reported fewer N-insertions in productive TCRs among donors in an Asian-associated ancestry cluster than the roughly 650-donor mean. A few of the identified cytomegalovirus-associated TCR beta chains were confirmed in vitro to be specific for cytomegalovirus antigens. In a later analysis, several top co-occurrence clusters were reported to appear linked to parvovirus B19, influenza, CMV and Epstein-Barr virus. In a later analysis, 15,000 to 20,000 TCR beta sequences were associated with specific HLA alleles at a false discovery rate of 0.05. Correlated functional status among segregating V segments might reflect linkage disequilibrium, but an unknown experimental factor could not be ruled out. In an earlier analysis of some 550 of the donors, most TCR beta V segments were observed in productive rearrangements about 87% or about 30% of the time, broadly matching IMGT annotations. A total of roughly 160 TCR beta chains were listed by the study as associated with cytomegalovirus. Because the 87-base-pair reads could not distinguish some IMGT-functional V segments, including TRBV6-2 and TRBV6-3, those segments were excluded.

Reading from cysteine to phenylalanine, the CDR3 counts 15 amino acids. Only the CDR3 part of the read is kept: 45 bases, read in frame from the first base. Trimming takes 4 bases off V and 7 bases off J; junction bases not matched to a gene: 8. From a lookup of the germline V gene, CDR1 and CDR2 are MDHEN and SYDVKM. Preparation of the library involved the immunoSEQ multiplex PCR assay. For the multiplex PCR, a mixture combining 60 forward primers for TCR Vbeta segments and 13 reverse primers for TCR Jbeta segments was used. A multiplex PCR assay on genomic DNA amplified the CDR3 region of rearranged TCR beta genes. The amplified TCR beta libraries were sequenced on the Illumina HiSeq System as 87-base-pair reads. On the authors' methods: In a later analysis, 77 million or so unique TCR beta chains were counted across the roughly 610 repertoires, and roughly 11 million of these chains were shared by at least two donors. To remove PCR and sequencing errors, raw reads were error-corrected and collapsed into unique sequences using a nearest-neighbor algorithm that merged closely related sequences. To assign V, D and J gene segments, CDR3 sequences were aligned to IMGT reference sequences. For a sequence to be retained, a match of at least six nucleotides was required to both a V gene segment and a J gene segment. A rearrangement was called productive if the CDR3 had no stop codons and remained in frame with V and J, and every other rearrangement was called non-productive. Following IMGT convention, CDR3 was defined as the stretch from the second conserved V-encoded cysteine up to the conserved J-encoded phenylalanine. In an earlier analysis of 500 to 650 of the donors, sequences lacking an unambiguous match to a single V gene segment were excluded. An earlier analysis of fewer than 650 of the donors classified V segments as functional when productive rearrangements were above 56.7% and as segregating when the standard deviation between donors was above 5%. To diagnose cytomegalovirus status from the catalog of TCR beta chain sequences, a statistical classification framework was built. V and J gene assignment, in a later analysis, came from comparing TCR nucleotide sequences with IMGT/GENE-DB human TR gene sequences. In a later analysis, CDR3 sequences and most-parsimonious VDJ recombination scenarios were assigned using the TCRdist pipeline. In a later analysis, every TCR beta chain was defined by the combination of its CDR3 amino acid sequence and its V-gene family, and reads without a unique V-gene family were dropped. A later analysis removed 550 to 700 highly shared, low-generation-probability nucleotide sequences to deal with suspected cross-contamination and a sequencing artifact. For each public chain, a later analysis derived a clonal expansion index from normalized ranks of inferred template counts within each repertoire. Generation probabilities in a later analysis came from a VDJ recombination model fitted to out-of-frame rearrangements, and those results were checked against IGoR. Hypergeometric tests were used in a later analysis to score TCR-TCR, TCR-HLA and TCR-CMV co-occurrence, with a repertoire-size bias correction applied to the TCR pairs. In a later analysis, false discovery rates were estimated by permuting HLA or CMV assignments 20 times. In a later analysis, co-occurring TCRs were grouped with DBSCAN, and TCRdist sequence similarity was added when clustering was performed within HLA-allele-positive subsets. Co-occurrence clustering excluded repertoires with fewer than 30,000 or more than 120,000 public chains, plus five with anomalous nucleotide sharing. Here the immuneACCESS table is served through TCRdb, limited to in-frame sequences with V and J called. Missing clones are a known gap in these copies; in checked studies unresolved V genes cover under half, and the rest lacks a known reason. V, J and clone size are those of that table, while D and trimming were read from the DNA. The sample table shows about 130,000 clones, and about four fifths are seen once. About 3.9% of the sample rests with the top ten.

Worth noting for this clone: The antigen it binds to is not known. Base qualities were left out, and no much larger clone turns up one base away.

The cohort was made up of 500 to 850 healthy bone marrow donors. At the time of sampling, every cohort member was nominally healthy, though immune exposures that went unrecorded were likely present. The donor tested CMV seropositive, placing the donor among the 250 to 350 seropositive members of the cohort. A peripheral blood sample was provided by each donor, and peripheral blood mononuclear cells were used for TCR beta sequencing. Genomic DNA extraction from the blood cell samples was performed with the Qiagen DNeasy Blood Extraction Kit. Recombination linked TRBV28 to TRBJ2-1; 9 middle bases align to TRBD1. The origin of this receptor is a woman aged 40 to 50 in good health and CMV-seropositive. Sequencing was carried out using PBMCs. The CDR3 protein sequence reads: CASSYRDRAGNEQFF. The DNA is TGTGCCAGCAGTTACCGGGACAGGGCAGGGAATGAGCAGTTCTTC.